The T cell receptor beta chain under discussion was sequenced for a study of siplizumab effects on memory and regulatory T cells (dated by TCRdb to between 2018 and 2021). The study in broad terms: The effect of the anti-CD2 antibody siplizumab on alloreactive T-cell subsets was examined in allogeneic mixed lymphocyte reactions constructed from human PBMCs.

Concerning this clone itself: The clone's antigen remains unknown. Base quality data are lacking; no much larger clone is found one base away.

On the study overall, not on this receptor specifically: The cumulative frequency of alloreactive sequences traceable to unstimulated CD4+ memory T cells was significantly reduced by siplizumab. For roughly 75-97% of proliferating CD4+ or CD8+ clones, no naive or memory phenotype could be assigned. Unstimulated naive T cells appeared more diverse than memory T cells, and naive cells seemed to contribute substantially to the alloresponse. Among mappable alloreactive CD4+ clones, the Treg-derived fraction averaged around 70% with siplizumab versus around 29% in control reactions. Because sequences at frequencies below about 10^-5 were poorly captured, only a minor fraction of alloreactive clones could be mapped back to unstimulated subsets. The suppressive function of proliferating Tregs from siplizumab cultures was not functionally confirmed.

Sorted unstimulated T cells and proliferating T cells recovered from mixed lymphocyte reactions were subjected to TCRbeta CDR3 sequencing. Fresh whole blood from approximately ten HLA-typed healthy donors was used to isolate PBMCs. To map where alloreactive clones came from, CD4+ non-regulatory T cells in the unstimulated state were FACS-sorted. Library preparation used the immunoSEQ multiplex PCR assay. About 9.9 x 10^4 TCR templates per sample were assayed by the deep sequencing platform. Genomic DNA extracted from sorted T cells was the material used for TCRbeta CDR3 sequencing. Regarding the original processing steps: The R programming language was used for clonal analysis of TCRbeta CDR3 data. Alloreactive CD4+ and CD8+ clones were defined by comparing unstimulated samples with post-reaction CFSE-low samples. Regulatory or non-regulatory origin was assigned to alloreactive CD4+ clones by matching of sequences to sorted unstimulated Treg and non-Treg repertoires. TCRdb obtained this table from immuneACCESS and retained in-frame rearrangements with V and J assigned. These tables miss some clones; where compared with another copy, unresolved V genes account for less than half of the shortfall, and the remainder is unexplained. Clone size and the V and J calls come from that table; the DNA yielded D and trimming. Recorded for this sample are about 100,000 clones; roughly 93% of them occurred a single time. The biggest ten clones account for approximately 1.5% of the sample.

The CDR1 and CDR2 encoded by the germline V gene are SGHVS and FNYEAQ. V is cut back by 4 bases and J by 2 bases, with 7 bases in the junction unmatched. CDR3 length: 16 amino acids, cysteine to phenylalanine. CDR3 DNA is the only sequence kept; it has 48 bases, read in frame from the first base. The chain joins TRBV7-6 to TRBJ1-3; 8 junctional bases match TRBD1. This clonotype originated in a human donor in good health. Material: non-Treg CD4+ T cells sorted from blood. The intended sense of this specimen's cell subset or site label: FACS-sorted unstimulated CD4+ non-regulatory T cells. CDR3 reads: CASSYYTGGPGNTIYF. The sequenced DNA: TGTGCCAGCAGCTACTATACAGGGGGGCCTGGAAACACCATATATTTT.